A few counts support the clone carrying this T cell receptor beta chain. Original analysis: Amplification with reference gene primers provided the estimates of nucleated cell counts. Clones were sequenced by immunoSEQ multiplex PCR, and TCRdb holds only the in-frame ones, with some missing. D and trimming come from the DNA, and the V and J calls and clone size come from that table. The sample includes about 170,000 clones, 80% to 85% of them seen just once. The entry originates in a study of blood T cell repertoires in COVID-19. Trimming removed 6 bases at V and 11 bases at J, with 19 bases between. The CDR3 consists of 14 residues. Germline V gene lookup returns CDR1 LNHNV and CDR2 YYDKDF (reference sequence).

The rearrangement links TRBV15 to TRBJ1-4; possible D gene TRBD1, 6 bases. The sequencing sample was made of peripheral blood. The sequence came from a man in his 70s with active or convalescent COVID-19. In DNA form, the CDR3 reads TGTGCCACCAGGGCGGGCCAATCAAGGGGGAAACTGTTTTTT. The encoded protein is CATRAGQSRGKLFF.